These T cell receptor beta chains were read from a single sample in a study of CD8 T cells in ankylosing spondylitis. TCRdb re-derived calls from the 5' RACE reads in MiXCR, one entry per CDR3 protein. The table shows under 200,000 distinct CDR3 sequences, with 9.5% to 13% occurring only once. The sample taken for sequencing was blood, either unsorted or a sorted T cell fraction (not recorded which). These receptors were collected from a male donor with ankylosing spondylitis or in good health (not recorded which). Each CDR3 is given with its conserved first and last residue. The order of the fields is D gene, V gene, clone size, J gene, CDR3 DNA, CDR3 protein. D genes are given only for firm matches. Clone size is stated in some rows and not others, as once, few, many or a class when expanded.

>TRBD2|TRBV3-1|.|TRBJ2-7
TGTGCCAGCAGCCAGGCTTCTAGCGGCGAGCAGTACTTC
CASSQASSGEQYF
>.|TRBV6-1|many|TRBJ1-4
TGTGCCAGCAGTGACAGTTATGCAACTAATGAAAAACTGTTTTTT
CASSDSYATNEKLFF
>.|TRBV15|.|TRBJ2-7
TGTGCCACCAGCAGAGGAGGGGCCGACGAGCAGTACTTC
CATSRGGADEQYF
>.|TRBV5-1|many|TRBJ1-2
TGCGCCAGCAGCTCGGAGGGCAAGAACTATGGCTACACCTTC
CASSSEGKNYGYTF
>.|TRBV5-5|.|TRBJ2-2
TGTGCCAGCAGCTCGACCACAGGGAGGGGGGCCGGGGAGCTGTTTTTT
CASSSTTGRGAGELFF
>.|TRBV5-1|many|TRBJ1-1
TGCGCCAGCAGCTTGGGACGTGGCTCTGAAGCTTTCTTT
CASSLGRGSEAFF
>.|TRBV7-6|.|TRBJ1-3
TGTGCCAGCAGCTTACAGGGATACTCTGGAAACACCATATATTTT
CASSLQGYSGNTIYF
>.|TRBV6-1|many|TRBJ2-7
TGTGCCAGCAGTGAAGCATCAGGTACGACCTACGAGCAGTACTTC
CASSEASGTTYEQYF
>TRBD1|TRBV7-9|.|TRBJ2-3
TGTGCCAGCAGCTCCCCCCGAGGGGGCGTCACAGATACGCAGTATTTT
CASSSPRGGVTDTQYF
>.|TRBV4-2|few|TRBJ2-1
TGTGCCAGCAGCCAAGATTGGACGTACAATGAGCAGTTCTTC
CASSQDWTYNEQFF
>.|TRBV25-1|many|TRBJ2-2
TGTGCCAGCAGCGCCACGGCTGACACCGGGGAGCTGTTTTTT
CASSATADTGELFF
>.|TRBV10-3|many|TRBJ2-2
TGTGCCATCAGTGAGTCTATCGGCACCGGGGAGCTGTTTTTT
CAISESIGTGELFF
>.|TRBV7-9|.|TRBJ2-7
TGTGCCAGCAGCTTGAACAGCTACGAGCAGTACTTC
CASSLNSYEQYF
>.|TRBV4-2|few|TRBJ2-1
TGTGCCAGCTTCCAAACGGGGGCGGATGAGCAGTTCTTC
CASFQTGADEQFF
>.|TRBV2|many|TRBJ2-7
TGTGCCAGCACCCGAACCTACGAGCAGTACTTC
CASTRTYEQYF
>.|TRBV5-1|many|TRBJ2-3
TGCGCCAGCAGCTTGGGAGTAGCAGCTAGCACAGATACGCAGTATTTT
CASSLGVAASTDTQYF
>.|TRBV6-1|many|TRBJ1-5
TGTGCCAGCACCCCGGGTAGCAATCAGCCCCAGCATTTT
CASTPGSNQPQHF
>.|TRBV30|few|TRBJ1-3
TGTGCCTGGAGTCGTGACAGTGGAAACACCATATATTTT
CAWSRDSGNTIYF
>TRBD2|TRBV10-2|many|TRBJ2-3
TGCGCCAGCAGGGAGACTAGCGGGGGGGCATTCGATACGCAGTATTTT
CASRETSGGAFDTQYF
>.|TRBV24-1|few|TRBJ2-2
TGTGCCACCAGTGATTCCAGGGGATACACCGGGGAGCTGTTTTTT
CATSDSRGYTGELFF
>TRBD2|TRBV12-5|.|TRBJ2-3
TGTGCTAGTGGACAAACTAGCGGGAGGGTAACAGATACGCAGTATTTT
CASGQTSGRVTDTQYF
>.|TRBV16|many|TRBJ1-4
TGTGCCAGCAGCCTTTCCATACAAGGCAGCCCAACTAATGAAAAACTGTTTTTT
CASSLSIQGSPTNEKLFF
>.|TRBV11-2|.|TRBJ2-1
TGTGCCAGCAGCGGACCGGGACTGAGCTCCTACAATGAGCAGTTCTTC
CASSGPGLSSYNEQFF
>.|TRBV12-3/TRBV12-4|many|TRBJ1-6
TGTGCCAGCAGAGAGGGCCCGGGTTCACCCCTCCACTTT
CASREGPGSPLHF
>.|TRBV7-8|many|TRBJ2-3
TGTGCCAGCAGCTTTCAGCCGGGAATTAGCACAGATACGCAGTATTTT
CASSFQPGISTDTQYF
>TRBD2|TRBV20-1|many|TRBJ2-5
TGCAGTGCTAGAGAACCGGCGGGGGGGATCCAAGAGACCCAGTACTTC
CSAREPAGGIQETQYF
>TRBD1|TRBV7-2|few|TRBJ2-7
TGTGCCAGCAGCTCCTCAGGGGGCGCCCCCCAGTACTTC
CASSSSGGAPQYF
>.|TRBV5-6|many|TRBJ1-5
TGTGCCAGCCAGCTTGGACCACAGGGAAATCAGCCCCAGCATTTT
CASQLGPQGNQPQHF
>.|TRBV5-1|many|TRBJ2-3
TGCGCCAGCAGCTTGGGACCTACTAGCACAGATACGCAGTATTTT
CASSLGPTSTDTQYF
>TRBD1|TRBV7-6|few|TRBJ1-1
TGTGCCAGCAGCCGCGAATTCACAGGGGATAGTGGAGAAGCTTTCTTT
CASSREFTGDSGEAFF
>TRBD1|TRBV6-2/TRBV6-3|many|TRBJ2-5
TGTGCCAGCAGTTACTCTGTCACAGGGGCCGCCGGGACCCAGTACTTC
CASSYSVTGAAGTQYF
>.|TRBV5-1|.|TRBJ2-1
TGCGCCACCGACAGGAGGAGCTCCTACAATGAGCAGTTCTTC
CATDRRSSYNEQFF
>.|TRBV29-1|many|TRBJ2-5
TGCAGCGTCCACCCCCATACGCAAGAGACCCAGTACTTC
CSVHPHTQETQYF
>.|TRBV10-3|many|TRBJ2-3
TGTGCCATCCGGGGTGGTGGGTCCACAGATACGCAGTATTTT
CAIRGGGSTDTQYF
>TRBD1|TRBV29-1|.|TRBJ2-2
TGCAGCGTAGCACAGGGGGCCCGGGGCACCGGGGAGCTGTTTTTT
CSVAQGARGTGELFF
>TRBD1|TRBV12-3/TRBV12-4|many|TRBJ2-5
TGTGCCAGCAGGCAAGGAAGACAGGGACAGACCCAGTACTTC
CASRQGRQGQTQYF
>TRBD2|TRBV7-6|many|TRBJ2-3
TGTGCCAGCAGCTTACAACCTACTAGCGAGAGCACAGATACGCAGTATTTT
CASSLQPTSESTDTQYF
>.|TRBV15|.|TRBJ1-5
TGTGCCACCAGCAGAGACTTAGGGACAAAGAATAAGCCCCAGCATTTT
CATSRDLGTKNKPQHF